The T cell receptor (beta chain) described here comes from a study of blood T cell repertoires in COVID-19. The wider study: Sites across the United States, Italy and Spain contributed samples from acute and convalescent COVID-19. Nucleic acid was either cDNA or gDNA, and it came from T cells, B-cell-depleted T cells, or PBMCs.

As handled by the study authors: By means of reference gene primer amplification, nucleated cell counts were estimated. TCRdb's table, derived via immunoSEQ multiplex PCR, lists solely in-frame clones and lacks some. The D gene and trimming were derived from the DNA, and the V and J assignments and clone size from that table. The data contain about 220,000 clones, more than 80% of them seen just once; the ten biggest clones take up about 4%. J was trimmed by 10 bases and V by 3 bases; bases with no gene match: 2. Germline loops: CDR1 DFQATT, CDR2 SNEGSKA (reference sequence). This CDR3 has 10 amino acids. Cohorts were based on clinical histories the participants reported.

The sample consisted of PBMCs or T cells enriched from blood (not recorded which). The chain combines TRBV20-1 with TRBJ1-2; 7 bases map to TRBD1. This clonotype originated in a woman between 35 and 50 years old with acute COVID-19. DNA for the CDR3: TGCAGTGCTAGTACAGGGGACTACACCTTC. Translated: CSASTGDYTF.